This TCR beta chain was sequenced for a study of blood T cell repertoires in COVID-19. About the study: Nucleic acid was either cDNA or gDNA, and it came from T cells, B-cell-depleted T cells, or PBMCs.

The length of the CDR3 is 16 residues. With 2 bases clipped from V and 0 bases from J, the junction kept 4 bases outside the gene matches. Germline CDR1 reads SGDLS; CDR2 reads YYNGEE. Participants were placed into cohorts based on the clinical history they reported. Generated by immunoSEQ multiplex PCR, the TCRdb table keeps only in-frame clones and is missing some. This sample yields about 210,000 clones, of which more than 70% are seen a single time; approximately 4.3% belongs to the top ten. The sample was PBMCs or T cells enriched from blood (not recorded which). The origin of this receptor is a man aged 25-40 years with acute COVID-19. The chain joins TRBV9 to TRBJ2-1; 8 bases are shared with TRBD1. In nucleotides, the CDR3 is TGTGCCAGCAGCGTCTCCGGGACAGGCTCCTACAATGAGCAGTTCTTC. Its translation: CASSVSGTGSYNEQFF.